Sequencing of this T cell receptor (beta chain) was carried out in a study of regulatory T cells in long-lasting Graves disease. CDR1 and CDR2 from the germline V gene are SGHNT and YENEEA. The CDR3 consists of 17 residues. V lost 4 bases, J lost 1 base, and 19 bases lay in between. Study-wide results and caveats: The work looked only at peripheral blood and did not look at thyroid tissue.

This clonotype has only a few counts. Antigen: not known. Combining iRepertoire HTBI primers with Arm-PCR of CDR3 regions, the authors built TCR beta libraries. TCRdb used MiXCR to reprocess the multiplex PCR reads, holding one entry per CDR3 protein. Of about 520,000 distinct CDR3 sequences listed, around 13% are singletons. Time point denoted: newly diagnosed GD, antithyroid drugs for less than 3 months. From PBMCs, RNA was extracted and then used to make the TCR library. The sample was also linked to a second study, of T cells in Graves' hyperthyroidism and ophthalmopathy. This second report adds: Blood held most thyroid clonotypes expanded above 0.001 frequency.

This clonotype was obtained from a woman aged 25 to 39 with Graves disease. This specimen was peripheral blood mononuclear cells (PBMCs), taken at new diagnosis, from a patient treated with antithyroid drugs. This rearrangement joins TRBV11-3 to TRBJ1-1, with a tentative D call TRBD1 (5 bases). This CDR3 is CASSSTGAVHGNTEAFF. DNA for the CDR3: TGTGCCAGCAGCTCAACCGGGGCGGTCCACGGGAACACTGAAGCTTTCTTT.